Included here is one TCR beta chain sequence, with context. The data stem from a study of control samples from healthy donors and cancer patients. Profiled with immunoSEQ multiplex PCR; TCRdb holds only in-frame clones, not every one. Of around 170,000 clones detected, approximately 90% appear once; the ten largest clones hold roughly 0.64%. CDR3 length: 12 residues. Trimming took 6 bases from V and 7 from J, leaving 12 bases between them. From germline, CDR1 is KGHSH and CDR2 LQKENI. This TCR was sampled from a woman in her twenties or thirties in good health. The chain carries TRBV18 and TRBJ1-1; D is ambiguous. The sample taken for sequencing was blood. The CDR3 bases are TGTGCCAGCTCTGCGACGGGAAGTGAAGCTTTCTTT. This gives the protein CASSATGSEAFF.